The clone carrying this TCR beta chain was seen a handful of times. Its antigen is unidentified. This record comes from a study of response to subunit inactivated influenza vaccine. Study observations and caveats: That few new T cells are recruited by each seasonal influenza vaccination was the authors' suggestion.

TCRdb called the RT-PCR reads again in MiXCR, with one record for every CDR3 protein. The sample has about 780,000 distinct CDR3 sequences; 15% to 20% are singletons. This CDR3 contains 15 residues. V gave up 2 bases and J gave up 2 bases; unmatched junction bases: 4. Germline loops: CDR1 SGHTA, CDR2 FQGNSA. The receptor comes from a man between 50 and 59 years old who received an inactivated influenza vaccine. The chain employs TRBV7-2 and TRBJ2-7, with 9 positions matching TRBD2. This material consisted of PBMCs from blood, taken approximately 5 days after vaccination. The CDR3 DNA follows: TGTGCCAGCAGCTTAACGAAGCGGGAGGCCTACGAGCAGTACTTC. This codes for CASSLTKREAYEQYF.